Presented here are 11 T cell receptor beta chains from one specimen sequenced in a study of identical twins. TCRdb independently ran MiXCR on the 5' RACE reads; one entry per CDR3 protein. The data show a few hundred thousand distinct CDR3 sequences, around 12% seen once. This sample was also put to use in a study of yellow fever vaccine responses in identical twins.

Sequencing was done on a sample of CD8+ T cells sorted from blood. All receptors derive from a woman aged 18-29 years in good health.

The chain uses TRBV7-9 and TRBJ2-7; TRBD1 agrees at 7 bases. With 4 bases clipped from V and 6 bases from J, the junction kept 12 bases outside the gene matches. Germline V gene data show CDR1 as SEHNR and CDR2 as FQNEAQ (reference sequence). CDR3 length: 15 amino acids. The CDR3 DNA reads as TGTGCCAGCAGCTCGAAAAGCACAGGGGTAGGCGAGCAGTACGTC. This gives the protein CASSSKSTGVGEQYV.

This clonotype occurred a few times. The CDR3 loop is CASSEAGRGREQYF. The CDR3 region has the DNA TGTGCCAGCAGTGAAGCGGGTAGGGGTCGCGAGCAGTACTTC. This chain joins TRBV2 and TRBJ2-7; D perhaps matches TRBD1 (5 bases). Germline values: CDR1 SNHLY, CDR2 FYNNEI. The CDR3 contains 14 residues. The V gene lost 0 bases and the J gene lost 6 bases, with 12 bases spanning the gap.

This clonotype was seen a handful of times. The CDR3 is CSASGDSLTWQYV. CDR3 sequence (DNA): TGCAGTGCTAGCGGGGACTCCCTTACGTGGCAGTACGTC. The chain is built from TRBV20-1 and TRBJ2-7, with D possibly TRBD2 on 6 matching bases. The CDR3 spans 13 residues. Between the trimmed V and J ends, which lost 3 bases and 9 bases, there was a span of 18 bases. Germline V gene sequence: CDR1 DFQATT, CDR2 SNEGSKA (reference sequence).

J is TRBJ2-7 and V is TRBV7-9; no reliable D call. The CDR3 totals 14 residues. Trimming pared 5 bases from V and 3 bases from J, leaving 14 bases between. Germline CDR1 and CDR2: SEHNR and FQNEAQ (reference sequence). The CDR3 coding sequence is TGTGCCAGCAGCAGTGGTGGGGTACTCTACGAGCAGTACTTC. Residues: CASSSGGVLYEQYF.

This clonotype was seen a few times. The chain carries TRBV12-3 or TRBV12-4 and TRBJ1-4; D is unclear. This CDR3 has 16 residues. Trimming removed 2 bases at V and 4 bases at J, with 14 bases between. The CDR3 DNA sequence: TGTGCCAGCAGTTTACTTGGCCGCCCTATTAATGAAAAACTGTTTTTT. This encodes CASSLLGRPINEKLFF.

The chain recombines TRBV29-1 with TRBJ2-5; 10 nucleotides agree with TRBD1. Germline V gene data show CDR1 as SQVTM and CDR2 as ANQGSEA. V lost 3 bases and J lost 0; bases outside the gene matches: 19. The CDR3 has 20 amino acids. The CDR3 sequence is CSVDGSSRQGAWAYQETQYF. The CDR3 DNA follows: TGCAGCGTTGATGGTAGCTCACGACAGGGGGCGTGGGCGTACCAAGAGACCCAGTACTTC.

The CDR3 nucleotides read TGTGCCAGCAGTGACCGTCTCGCGGGAGGGTCTGATACGCAGTATTTT. Its translation: CASSDRLAGGSDTQYF. This rearrangement joins TRBV25-1 to TRBJ2-3; 9 nucleotides line up with TRBD2. The CDR3 contains 16 residues. Trimming removed 3 bases from V and 6 bases from J; junction bases left unmatched: 10. Germline-derived CDR1 and CDR2 are MGHDK and SYGVNS.

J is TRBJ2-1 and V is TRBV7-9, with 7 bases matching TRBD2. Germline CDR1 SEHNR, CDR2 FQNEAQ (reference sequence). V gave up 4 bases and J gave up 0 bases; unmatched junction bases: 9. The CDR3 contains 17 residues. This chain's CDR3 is CASSSTSAPYSYNEQFF. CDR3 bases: TGTGCCAGCAGCTCCACTAGCGCCCCTTACTCCTACAATGAGCAGTTCTTC.

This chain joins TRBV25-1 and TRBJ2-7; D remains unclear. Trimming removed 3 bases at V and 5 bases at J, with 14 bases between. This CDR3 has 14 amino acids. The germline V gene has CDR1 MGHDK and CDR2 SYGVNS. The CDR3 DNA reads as TGTGCCAGCAGTGAGTGGAACACCTTTAACGAGCAGTACTTC. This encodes CASSEWNTFNEQYF.

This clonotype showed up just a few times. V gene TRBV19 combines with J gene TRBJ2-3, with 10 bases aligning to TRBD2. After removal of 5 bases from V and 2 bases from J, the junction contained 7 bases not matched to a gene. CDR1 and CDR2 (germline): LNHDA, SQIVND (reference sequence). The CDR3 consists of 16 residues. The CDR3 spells CASSSRTSGNTDTQYF. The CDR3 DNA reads TGTGCCAGTAGTTCGCGGACTAGCGGCAACACAGATACGCAGTATTTT.

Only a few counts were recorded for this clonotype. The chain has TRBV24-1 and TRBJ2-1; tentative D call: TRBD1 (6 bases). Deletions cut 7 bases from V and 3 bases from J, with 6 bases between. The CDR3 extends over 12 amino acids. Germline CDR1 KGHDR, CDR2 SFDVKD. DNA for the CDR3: TGTGCCACCAGCAGGGGCTACAATGAGCAGTTCTTC. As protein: CATSRGYNEQFF.